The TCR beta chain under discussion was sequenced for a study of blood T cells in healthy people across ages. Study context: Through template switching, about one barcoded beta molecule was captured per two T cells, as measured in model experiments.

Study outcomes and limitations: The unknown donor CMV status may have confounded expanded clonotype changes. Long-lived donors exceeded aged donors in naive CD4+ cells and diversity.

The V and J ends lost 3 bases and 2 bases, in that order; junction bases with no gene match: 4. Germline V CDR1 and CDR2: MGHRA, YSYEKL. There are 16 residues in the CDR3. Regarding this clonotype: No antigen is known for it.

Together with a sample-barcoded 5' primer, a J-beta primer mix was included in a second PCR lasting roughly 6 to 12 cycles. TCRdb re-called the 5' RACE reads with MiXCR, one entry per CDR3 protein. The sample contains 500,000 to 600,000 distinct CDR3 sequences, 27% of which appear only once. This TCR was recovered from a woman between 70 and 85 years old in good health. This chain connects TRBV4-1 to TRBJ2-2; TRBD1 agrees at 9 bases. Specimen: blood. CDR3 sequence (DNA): TGCGCCAGCAGCCAGGGGACAGGGCTTAACACCGGGGAGCTGTTTTTT. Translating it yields CASSQGTGLNTGELFF.